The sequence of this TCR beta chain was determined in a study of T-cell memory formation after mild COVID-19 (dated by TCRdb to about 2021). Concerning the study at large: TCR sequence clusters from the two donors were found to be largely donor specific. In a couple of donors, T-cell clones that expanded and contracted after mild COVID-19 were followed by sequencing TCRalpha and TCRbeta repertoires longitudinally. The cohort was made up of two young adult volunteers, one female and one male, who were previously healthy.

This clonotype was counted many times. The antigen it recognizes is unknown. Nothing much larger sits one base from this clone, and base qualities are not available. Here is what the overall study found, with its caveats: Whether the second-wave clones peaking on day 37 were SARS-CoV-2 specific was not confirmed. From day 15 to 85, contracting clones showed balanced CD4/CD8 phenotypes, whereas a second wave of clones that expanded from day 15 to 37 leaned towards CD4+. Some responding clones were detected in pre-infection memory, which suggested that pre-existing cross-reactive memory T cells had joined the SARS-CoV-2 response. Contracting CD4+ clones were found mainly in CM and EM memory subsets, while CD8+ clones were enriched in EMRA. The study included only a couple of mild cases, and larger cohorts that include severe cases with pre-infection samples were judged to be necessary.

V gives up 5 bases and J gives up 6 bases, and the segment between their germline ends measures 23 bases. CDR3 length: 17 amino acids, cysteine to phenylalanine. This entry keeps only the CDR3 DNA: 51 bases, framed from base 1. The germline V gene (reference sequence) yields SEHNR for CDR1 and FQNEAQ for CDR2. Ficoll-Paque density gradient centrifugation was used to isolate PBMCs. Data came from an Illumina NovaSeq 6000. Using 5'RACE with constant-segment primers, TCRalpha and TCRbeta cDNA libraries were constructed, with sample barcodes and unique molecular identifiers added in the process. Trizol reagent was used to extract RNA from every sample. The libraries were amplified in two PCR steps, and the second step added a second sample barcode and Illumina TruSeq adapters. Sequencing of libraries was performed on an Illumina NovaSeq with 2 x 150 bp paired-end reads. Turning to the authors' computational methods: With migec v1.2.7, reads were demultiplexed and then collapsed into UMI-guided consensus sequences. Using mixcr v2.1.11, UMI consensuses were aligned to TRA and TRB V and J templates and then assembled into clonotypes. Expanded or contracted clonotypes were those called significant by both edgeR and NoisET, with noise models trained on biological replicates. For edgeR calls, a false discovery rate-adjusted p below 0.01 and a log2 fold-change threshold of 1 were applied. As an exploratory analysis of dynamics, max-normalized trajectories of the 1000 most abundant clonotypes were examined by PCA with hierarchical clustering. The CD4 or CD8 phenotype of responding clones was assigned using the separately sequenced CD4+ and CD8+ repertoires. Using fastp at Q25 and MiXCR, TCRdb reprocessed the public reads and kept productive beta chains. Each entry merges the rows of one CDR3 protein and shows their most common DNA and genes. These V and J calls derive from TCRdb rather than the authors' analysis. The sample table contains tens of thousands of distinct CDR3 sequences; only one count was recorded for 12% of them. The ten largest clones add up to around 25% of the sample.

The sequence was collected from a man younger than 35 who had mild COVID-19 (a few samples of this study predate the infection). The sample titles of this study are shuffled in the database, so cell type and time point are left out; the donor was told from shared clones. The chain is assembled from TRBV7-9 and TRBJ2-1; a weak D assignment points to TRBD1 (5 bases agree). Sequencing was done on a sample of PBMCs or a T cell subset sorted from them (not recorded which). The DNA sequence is TGTGCCAGCAGCCCTGGAAGGTTAGGGGTGCTGGTCAATGAGCAGTTCTTC. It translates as CASSPGRLGVLVNEQFF.